This entry features one T cell receptor (beta chain) sequence. Its antigen remains unknown. The V end was cut by 1 base, the J end by 4 bases, with 7 bases between. The CDR3 covers 13 residues. The germline V gene encodes CDR1 SGHTA and CDR2 FQGNSA. The data belong to a study of blood T cells in healthy people across ages. At the level of the study: When template switching was applied, about one barcoded beta molecule was captured per two T cells.

Study-level results: Using unsorted PBMCs precluded a conclusive naive versus antigen-experienced comparison.

The second PCR ran about 6 to 12 cycles with a sample-barcoded 5' primer and J-beta primers. TCRdb re-derived calls from the 5' RACE reads in MiXCR, one entry per CDR3 protein. Of 800,000 or so distinct CDR3 sequences in the sample, roughly 25% were seen once. The same specimen was also included in a second study, on T cells of mothers and their children. That paper notes: Each child contributed roughly 3 million TCR beta CDR3 reads, while each mother contributed over 9.5 million.

This TCR came from a boy aged 5-17 years in good health. Sequencing was performed on blood. This sequence joins TRBV7-2 and TRBJ1-2; no clear D gene. CDR3 loop: CASSLDNSYGYTF. CDR3 coding DNA: TGTGCCAGCAGCTTAGACAACAGCTATGGCTACACCTTC.